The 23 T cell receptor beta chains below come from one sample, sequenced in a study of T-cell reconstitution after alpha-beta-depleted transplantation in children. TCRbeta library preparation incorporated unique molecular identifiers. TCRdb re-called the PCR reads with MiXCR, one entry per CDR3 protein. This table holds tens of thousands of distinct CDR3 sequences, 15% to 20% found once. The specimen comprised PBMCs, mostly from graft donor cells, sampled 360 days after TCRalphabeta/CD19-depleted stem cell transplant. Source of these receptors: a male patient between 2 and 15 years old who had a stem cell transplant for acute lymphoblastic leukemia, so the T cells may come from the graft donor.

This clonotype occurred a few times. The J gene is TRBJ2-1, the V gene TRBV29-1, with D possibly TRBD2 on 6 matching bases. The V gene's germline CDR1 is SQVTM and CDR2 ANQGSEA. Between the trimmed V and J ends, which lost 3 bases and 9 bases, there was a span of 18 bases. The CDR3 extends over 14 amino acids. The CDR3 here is CSVEVGTRHLEQFF. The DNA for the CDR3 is TGCAGCGTTGAGGTCGGGACTCGCCACCTTGAGCAGTTCTTC.

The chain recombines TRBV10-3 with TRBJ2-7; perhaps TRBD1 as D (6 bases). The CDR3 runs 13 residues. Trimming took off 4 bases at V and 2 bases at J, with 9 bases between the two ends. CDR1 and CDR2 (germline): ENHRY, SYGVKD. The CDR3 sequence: CAISGDRTYEQYF. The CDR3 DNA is TGTGCCATCAGTGGCGACAGGACCTACGAGCAGTACTTC.

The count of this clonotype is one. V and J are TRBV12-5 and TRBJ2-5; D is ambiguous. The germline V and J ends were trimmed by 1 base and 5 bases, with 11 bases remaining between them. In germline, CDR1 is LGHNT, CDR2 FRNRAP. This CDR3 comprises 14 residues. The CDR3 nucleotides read TGTGCTAGTGGTTTGGAATGGAGTTCCGAGACCCAGTACTTC. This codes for CASGLEWSSETQYF.

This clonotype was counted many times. CDR3 bases: TGTGCCAGCAGCCCTCCCCACAGTCAGGGGGCAGAGACCCAGTACTTC. This encodes CASSPPHSQGAETQYF. This chain joins TRBV7-6 and TRBJ2-5; TRBD1 agrees at 8 bases. This CDR3 has 16 amino acids. After removal of 5 bases from V and 4 bases from J, the junction contained 12 bases not matched to a gene. Looked up from germline, CDR1 is SGHVS and CDR2 is FNYEAQ.

CDR3 protein: CASTQGIISGELFF. CDR3 in DNA: TGCGCCAGCACACAGGGGATAATTTCCGGGGAGCTGTTTTTT. The chain has TRBV10-2 and TRBJ2-2; 7 bases fit TRBD1. This CDR3 has 14 amino acids. Germline V gene data show CDR1 as WSHSY and CDR2 as SAAADI. Trimming took 7 bases from V and 6 from J; bases not matched to a gene: 8.

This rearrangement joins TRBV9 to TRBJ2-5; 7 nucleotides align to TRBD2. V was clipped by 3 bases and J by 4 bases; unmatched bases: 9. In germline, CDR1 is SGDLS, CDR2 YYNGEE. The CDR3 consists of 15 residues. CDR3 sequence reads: CASSATGTTLETQYF. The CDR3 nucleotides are TGTGCCAGCAGCGCTACCGGGACTACCCTAGAGACCCAGTACTTC.

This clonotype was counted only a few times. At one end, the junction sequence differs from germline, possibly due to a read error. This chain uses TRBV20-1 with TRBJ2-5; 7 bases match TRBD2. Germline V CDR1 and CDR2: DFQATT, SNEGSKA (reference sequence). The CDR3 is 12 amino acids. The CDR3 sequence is CSAQLWRETRYF. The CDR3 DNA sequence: TGCAGTGCCCAACTGTGGCGGGAGACCCGGTACTTC.

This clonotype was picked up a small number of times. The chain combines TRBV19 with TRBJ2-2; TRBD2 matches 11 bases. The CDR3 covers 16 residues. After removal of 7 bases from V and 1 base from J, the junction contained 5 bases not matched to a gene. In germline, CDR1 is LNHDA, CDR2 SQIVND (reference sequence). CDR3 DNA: TGTGCCAGTACCCTGACTAGCGGGAAGAACACCGGGGAGCTGTTTTTT. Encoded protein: CASTLTSGKNTGELFF.

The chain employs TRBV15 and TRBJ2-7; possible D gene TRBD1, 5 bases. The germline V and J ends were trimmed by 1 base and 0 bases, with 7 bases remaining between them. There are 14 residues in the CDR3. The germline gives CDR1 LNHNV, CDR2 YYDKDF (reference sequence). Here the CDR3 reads CATSRGGYSYEQYF. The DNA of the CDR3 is TGTGCCACCAGCAGAGGGGGCTACTCCTACGAGCAGTACTTC.

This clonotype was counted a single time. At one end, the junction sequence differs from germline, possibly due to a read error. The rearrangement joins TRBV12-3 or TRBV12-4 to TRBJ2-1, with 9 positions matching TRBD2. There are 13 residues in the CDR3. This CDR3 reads CASRDGTSNEKFF. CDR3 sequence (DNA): TGTGCCAGCAGAGACGGGACTAGCAATGAGAAGTTCTTC.

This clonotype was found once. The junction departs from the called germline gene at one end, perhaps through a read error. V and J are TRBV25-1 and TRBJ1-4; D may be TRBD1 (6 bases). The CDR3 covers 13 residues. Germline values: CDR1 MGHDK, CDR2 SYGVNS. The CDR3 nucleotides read TGTGCCAGCAACAGGGACACGAATGACAAACTGTTTTTT. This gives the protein CASNRDTNDKLFF.

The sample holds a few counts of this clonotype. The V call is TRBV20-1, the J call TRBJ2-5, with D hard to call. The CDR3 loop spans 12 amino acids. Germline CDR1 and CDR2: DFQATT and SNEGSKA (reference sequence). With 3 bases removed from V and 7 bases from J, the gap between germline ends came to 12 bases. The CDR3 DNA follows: TGCAGTGCTAGTTCTAGTTCCGGGACCCAGTACTTC. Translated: CSASSSSGTQYF.

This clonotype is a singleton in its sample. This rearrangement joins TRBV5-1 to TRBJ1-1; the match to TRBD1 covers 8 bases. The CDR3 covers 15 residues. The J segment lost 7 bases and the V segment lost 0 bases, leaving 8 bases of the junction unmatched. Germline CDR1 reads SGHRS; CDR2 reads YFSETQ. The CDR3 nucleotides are TGCGCCAGCAGCTTGGAAACGGGACAGGCACTTGAAGCTTTCTTT. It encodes CASSLETGQALEAFF.

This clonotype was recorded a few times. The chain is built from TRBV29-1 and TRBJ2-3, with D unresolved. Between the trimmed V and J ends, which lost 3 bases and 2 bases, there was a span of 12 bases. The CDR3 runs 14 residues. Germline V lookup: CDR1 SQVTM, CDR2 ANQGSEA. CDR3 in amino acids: CSVDLGANTDTQYF. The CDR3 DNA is TGCAGCGTTGATTTAGGAGCGAACACAGATACGCAGTATTTT.

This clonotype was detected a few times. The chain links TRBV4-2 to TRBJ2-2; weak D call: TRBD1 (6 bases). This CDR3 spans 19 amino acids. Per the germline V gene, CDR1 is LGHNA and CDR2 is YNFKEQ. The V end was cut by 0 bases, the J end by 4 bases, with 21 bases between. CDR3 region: CASSQDRGELPHFTGELFF. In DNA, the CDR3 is TGTGCCAGCAGCCAAGACAGGGGAGAGCTCCCCCACTTCACCGGGGAGCTGTTTTTT.

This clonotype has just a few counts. In nucleotides, the CDR3 is TGTGCCATCAGTGGGAGCCCGACAGGGGCCACAGATACGCAGTATTTT. Amino acids: CAISGSPTGATDTQYF. This chain links TRBV10-3 with TRBJ2-3, with 8 bases that match TRBD1. J was trimmed by 2 bases and V by 4 bases; bases with no gene match: 8. The CDR3 contains 16 residues. Germline CDR1 and CDR2: ENHRY and SYGVKD.

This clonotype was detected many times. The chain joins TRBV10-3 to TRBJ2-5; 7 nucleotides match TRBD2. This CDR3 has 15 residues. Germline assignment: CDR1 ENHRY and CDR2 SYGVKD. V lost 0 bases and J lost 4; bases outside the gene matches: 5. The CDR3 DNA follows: TGTGCCATCAGTGAGTCGACTAGCCGGAGAGAGACCCAGTACTTC. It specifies CAISESTSRRETQYF.

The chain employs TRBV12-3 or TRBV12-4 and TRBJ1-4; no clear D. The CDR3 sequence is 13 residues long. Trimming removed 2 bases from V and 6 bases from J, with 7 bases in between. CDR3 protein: CASSLRHDEKLFF. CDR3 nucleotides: TGTGCCAGCAGTTTAAGGCATGATGAAAAACTGTTTTTT.

Here the CDR3 reads CASSLVQGATEAFF. As DNA, the CDR3 is TGTGCCAGCAGCTTAGTGCAGGGGGCCACTGAAGCTTTCTTT. The V gene is TRBV7-2, the J gene TRBJ1-1, with TRBD1 matching over 8 bases. V lost 1 base, J lost 4 bases, and 2 bases stayed unmatched. The CDR3 runs to 14 residues. In germline, CDR1 is SGHTA, CDR2 FQGNSA. The full variable domain, in which reference TRBV7-2 and TRBJ1-1 provide the parts outside the CDR3, is GAGVSQSPSNKVTEKGKDVELRCDPISGHTALYWYRQSLGQGLEFLIYFQGNSAPDKSGLPSDRFSAERTGGSVSTLTIQRTQQEDSAVYLCASSLVQGATEAFFGQGTRLTVV.

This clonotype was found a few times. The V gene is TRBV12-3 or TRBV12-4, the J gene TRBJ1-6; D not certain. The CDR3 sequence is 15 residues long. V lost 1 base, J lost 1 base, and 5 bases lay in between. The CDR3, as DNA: TGTGCCAGCAGTTTAGGTTCTTCCTATAATTCACCCCTCCACTTT. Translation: CASSLGSSYNSPLHF.

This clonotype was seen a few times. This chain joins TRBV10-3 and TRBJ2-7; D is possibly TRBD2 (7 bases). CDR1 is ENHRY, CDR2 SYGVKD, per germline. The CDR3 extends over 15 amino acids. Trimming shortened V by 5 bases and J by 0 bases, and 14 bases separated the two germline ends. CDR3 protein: CAISRGGASSYEQYF. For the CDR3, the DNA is TGTGCCATCAGTCGAGGGGGGGCTTCCTCCTACGAGCAGTACTTC.

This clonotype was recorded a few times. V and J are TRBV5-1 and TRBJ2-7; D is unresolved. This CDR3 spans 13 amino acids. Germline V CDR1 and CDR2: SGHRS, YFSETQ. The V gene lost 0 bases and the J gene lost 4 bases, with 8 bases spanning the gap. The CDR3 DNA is TGCGCCAGCAGCTTGGAAGAAGATTACGAGCAGTACTTC. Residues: CASSLEEDYEQYF.

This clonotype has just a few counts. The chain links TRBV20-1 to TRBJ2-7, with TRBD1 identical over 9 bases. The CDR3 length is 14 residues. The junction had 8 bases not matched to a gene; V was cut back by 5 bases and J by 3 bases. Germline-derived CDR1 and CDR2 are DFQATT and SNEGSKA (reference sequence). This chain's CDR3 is CSALDRGLFYEQYF. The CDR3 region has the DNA TGCAGTGCTTTGGACAGGGGACTATTCTACGAGCAGTACTTC.